This TCR beta chain came from a study of T cell changes during pregnancy in multiple sclerosis. Data came from immunoSEQ multiplex PCR; TCRdb stores just in-frame clones and leaves some out. The table includes around 45,000 clones, more than 85% detected once. This CDR3 is 13 amino acids long. CDR1 and CDR2 from the germline V gene are MNHNS and SASEGT. The junction had 8 bases not matched to a gene; V was cut back by 11 bases and J by 11 bases. The TCR sequence derives from a female donor in good health, enrolled as a control in a pregnancy study. Sequenced material: CD4+ T cells from peripheral blood mononuclear cells, taken in the second trimester of pregnancy. The chain is built from TRBV6-1 and TRBJ2-1; 14 nucleotides align to TRBD2. CDR3 in DNA: TGTGCCGGCACCGGGACTAGCGGGAGCAAGCAGTTCTTC. Translated, it gives CAGTGTSGSKQFF.